Below, one T cell receptor (beta chain) is given with its context. The source of the sample is a study of blood T cell repertoires in COVID-19. Study in general: Acute and convalescent COVID-19 samples came from the United States, Italy and Spain.

Profiling relied on immunoSEQ multiplex PCR, and the TCRdb table lists in-frame clones only, not all of them. This sample yields under 90,000 clones, of which approximately 88% are seen a single time; almost 5.5% belongs to the top ten. This sequence was found in a man aged 60-69 years with acute or convalescent COVID-19. Source material: peripheral blood.

For the CDR3, the DNA is TGTGCCTGGAGGGGACAGGCGATCTATGGCTACACCTTC. As protein: CAWRGQAIYGYTF. V usage is TRBV30 and J usage is TRBJ1-2; TRBD1 matches at 8 bases. CDR1 and CDR2 from the germline V gene are GTSNPN and SVGIG (reference sequence). The trim removed 3 bases at V and 4 bases at J, leaving 4 bases unmatched. The CDR3 covers 13 residues.